These 27 T cell receptor beta chains originate from one sample sequenced in a study of blood T cell repertoires in COVID-19. Produced via immunoSEQ multiplex PCR; TCRdb's table is partial and in-frame only. The sample holds approximately 150,000 clones, roughly nine tenths seen once. The sequencing sample was made of peripheral blood. These receptor sequences come from a human donor in a cohort sampled during active COVID-19.

The rearrangement uses TRBV5-6 and TRBJ2-7, with 9 nucleotides matching TRBD1. With V trimmed by 2 bases and J by 3 bases, 12 bases remained unmatched. The CDR3 consists of 17 residues. Germline V gene lookup returns CDR1 SGHDT and CDR2 YYEEEE. This chain's CDR3 is CASSFTGQGMKIYEQYF. CDR3 bases: TGTGCCAGCAGCTTCACGGGACAGGGCATGAAAATCTACGAGCAGTACTTC. Full variable domain (remainder filled in from reference TRBV5-6 and TRBJ2-7): DAGVTQSPTHLIKTRGQQVTLRCSPKSGHDTVSWYQQALGQGPQFIFQYYEEEERQRGNFPDRFSGHQFPNYSSELNVNALLLGDSALYLCASSFTGQGMKIYEQYFGPGTRLTVT.

The chain links TRBV7-3 to TRBJ2-5; D gene unclear. The CDR3 is made up of 13 amino acids. Germline V gene lookup returns CDR1 SGHTA and CDR2 FQGTGA. Trimming removed 2 bases from V and 4 bases from J, with 8 bases in between. CDR3 sequence: CASSLGVRETQYF. The CDR3 nucleotides are TGTGCCAGCAGCTTAGGTGTGCGAGAGACCCAGTACTTC.

The V gene is TRBV28, the J gene TRBJ1-1; 8 bases map to TRBD1. The trim removed 2 bases at V and 4 bases at J, leaving 12 bases unmatched. CDR3 size: 17 residues. Germline assignment: CDR1 MDHEN and CDR2 SYDVKM. The CDR3 DNA reads TGTGCCAGCAGTTTAATGGGCAGGGGGCGGTTCGGCACTGAAGCTTTCTTT. It yields the protein CASSLMGRGRFGTEAFF.

J is TRBJ1-1 and V is TRBV28, with 8 bases fitting TRBD1. CDR3 length: 12 amino acids. Germline loops: CDR1 MDHEN, CDR2 SYDVKM. CDR3 bases: TGTGCTGGGCAGGGGGCGAACACTGAAGCTTTCTTT. Protein: CAGQGANTEAFF.

The V gene is TRBV2, the J gene TRBJ2-7; 7 nucleotides line up with TRBD1. Looked up from germline, CDR1 is SNHLY and CDR2 is FYNNEI. There are 13 residues in the CDR3. J was trimmed by 2 bases and V by 7 bases; bases with no gene match: 5. The CDR3 here is CASNRDSPYEQYF. The CDR3 bases are TGTGCCAGCAACCGGGACAGTCCCTACGAGCAGTACTTC.

The chain carries TRBV30 and TRBJ2-7, with D possibly being TRBD2 (7 bases). The length of the CDR3 is 15 residues. The germline V gene has CDR1 GTSNPN and CDR2 SVGIG (reference sequence). V lost 2 bases and J lost 0, with 14 bases in between. The CDR3 coding sequence is TGTGCCTGGAGTCTTCGGAGGGGGGGCTCCTACGAGCAGTACTTC. The encoded protein is CAWSLRRGGSYEQYF.

The V gene is TRBV29-1, the J gene TRBJ2-7; weak D call: TRBD2 (7 bases). V was trimmed by 6 bases and J by 3 bases, leaving 21 bases between them. Per germline, CDR1 SQVTM and CDR2 ANQGSEA. The CDR3 totals 15 residues. The CDR3: CSVPGAGLGGYEQYF. CDR3 nucleotide sequence: TGCAGCGTGCCGGGGGCCGGACTAGGAGGCTACGAGCAGTACTTC.

This sequence joins TRBV5-1 and TRBJ1-5, with D unresolved. With 0 bases removed from V and 8 bases from J, the gap between germline ends came to 12 bases. The germline V gene encodes CDR1 SGHRS and CDR2 YFSETQ. The length of the CDR3 is 14 residues. CDR3 region: CASSLEGNQEPQHF. DNA of the CDR3: TGCGCCAGCAGCTTGGAAGGCAATCAGGAGCCCCAGCATTTT.

The rearrangement uses TRBV19 and TRBJ2-1; 9 bases are shared with TRBD2. The V segment lost 4 bases and the J segment 9 bases; nucleotides outside the gene matches: 7. This CDR3 has 14 amino acids. Germline lookup yields CDR1 LNHDA and CDR2 SQIVND (reference sequence). CDR3 nucleotides: TGTGCCAGTAGTAACCAGCGGGGGGTGGGTGAGCAGTTCTTC. As protein: CASSNQRGVGEQFF.

This chain connects TRBV5-6 to TRBJ1-5; tentatively, D is TRBD1 (6 bases). The CDR3 is 14 amino acids. The V gene lost 1 base and the J gene lost 6 bases, with 11 bases spanning the gap. Per germline, CDR1 SGHDT and CDR2 YYEEEE. The CDR3 sequence is CASSLSGERQPQHF. CDR3 DNA: TGTGCCAGCAGCTTGTCAGGGGAGCGTCAGCCCCAGCATTTT.

The V and J genes are TRBV19 and TRBJ2-7; TRBD1 agrees at 11 bases. CDR3 size: 15 residues. Germline CDR1 is LNHDA and CDR2 is SQIVND (reference sequence). Trimming cost V 4 bases and J 3 bases; bases outside gene matches: 5. The CDR3 DNA sequence: TGTGCCAGTAGTAAACACGGGACAGGGGGCTACGAGCAGTACTTC. This gives the protein CASSKHGTGGYEQYF.

This chain joins TRBV27 and TRBJ2-7; 11 positions match TRBD2. Germline assignment: CDR1 MNHEY and CDR2 SMNVEV (reference sequence). With V trimmed by 4 bases and J by 3 bases, 5 bases remained unmatched. There are 15 residues in the CDR3. This CDR3 reads CASSWGLADLYEQYF. CDR3 nucleotide sequence: TGTGCCAGCAGTTGGGGACTAGCGGACCTCTACGAGCAGTACTTC.

The chain is built from TRBV19 and TRBJ1-2; D gene unclear. The germline V and J ends were trimmed by 10 bases and 4 bases, with 16 bases remaining between them. This CDR3 is 13 amino acids long. Germline assignment: CDR1 LNHDA and CDR2 SQIVND (reference sequence). CDR3 sequence reads: CATVAEVGYGYTF. CDR3 nucleotide sequence: TGTGCCACCGTCGCGGAGGTAGGCTATGGCTACACCTTC.

The gene calls are TRBV6-5 and TRBJ1-5; 7 positions agree with TRBD1. CDR1 and CDR2 (germline): MNHEY, SVGAGI. The CDR3 contains 15 residues. V shed 6 bases and J 3 bases; nucleotides not matched to a gene: 8. The CDR3 DNA sequence: TGTGCCAGCAGAAACACAGGGGATCCCAATCAGCCCCAGCATTTT. Its protein is CASRNTGDPNQPQHF.

The chain has TRBV5-1 and TRBJ2-5; D gene ambiguous. Germline V gives CDR1 SGHRS, CDR2 YFSETQ. V lost 1 base, J lost 5 bases, and 9 bases lay in between. The CDR3 length is 13 residues. The CDR3: CASSLTTWETQYF. The DNA for the CDR3 is TGCGCCAGCAGCTTGACTACCTGGGAGACCCAGTACTTC.

The count of this clone is one. V gene TRBV5-1 combines with J gene TRBJ1-4; D perhaps matches TRBD1 (6 bases). CDR1 and CDR2 from the germline V gene are SGHRS and YFSETQ. V lost 4 bases and J 5 bases, leaving 18 bases between the germline ends. There are 16 residues in the CDR3. The CDR3 reads CASSTAVTGANEKLFF. Here the CDR3 DNA reads TGCGCCAGCAGCACAGCTGTGACAGGAGCCAATGAAAAACTGTTTTTT.

As for this clone: Other DNA sequences in this specimen translate into the identical CDR3. The chain carries TRBV18 and TRBJ2-5; D might be TRBD1 (5 bases). This CDR3 is 13 amino acids long. V was clipped by 2 bases and J by 4 bases, with 8 bases between them. CDR1 and CDR2 (germline): KGHSH, LQKENI. The CDR3 sequence: CASSPGRAETQYF. For the CDR3, the DNA is TGTGCCAGCTCACCAGGCAGGGCAGAGACCCAGTACTTC.

This sequence joins TRBV19 and TRBJ2-7; 11 bases fit TRBD1. The trim removed 3 bases at V and 4 bases at J, leaving 8 bases unmatched. CDR3 size: 16 residues. The germline gives CDR1 LNHDA, CDR2 SQIVND (reference sequence). CDR3 nucleotide sequence: TGTGCCAGTAGTATCCTCCCGGACAGGGGGCTATACGAGCAGTACTTC. Its protein is CASSILPDRGLYEQYF.

Comments on this clone: One junction end disagrees with the germline gene, perhaps due to a read error. This chain connects TRBV7-2 to TRBJ1-3; D is possibly TRBD1 (5 bases). Germline CDR1 and CDR2: SGHTA and FQGNSA. This CDR3 is 14 amino acids long. In DNA form, the CDR3 reads TGTGCCAGCAGCTTGGATGACAGAAAGTTGGGCCTCGATTTT. Its translation: CASSLDDRKLGLDF.

The table lists this clone with a few counts. The identical CDR3 is also encoded by other nucleotide sequences in the sample. The chain carries TRBV7-6 and TRBJ2-7, with a possible D match to TRBD1 (6 bases). Germline V CDR1 and CDR2: SGHVS, FNYEAQ. CDR3 size: 13 residues. The V end lost 1 base, the J end lost 7 bases, and 11 bases lay between the germline ends. This chain's CDR3 is CASSLGGPGEQYF. DNA of the CDR3: TGTGCCAGCAGCTTAGGGGGGCCGGGGGAGCAGTACTTC. The full variable domain, its missing parts supplied by reference TRBV7-6 and TRBJ2-7, is GAGVSQSPRYKVTKRGQDVALRCDPISGHVSLYWYRQALGQGPEFLTYFNYEAQQDKSGLPNDRFSAERPEGSISTLTIQRTEQRDSAMYRCASSLGGPGEQYFGPGTRLTVT.

This clone turned up a few times. The V call is TRBV11-2, the J call TRBJ1-4; possible D gene TRBD1, 6 bases. Germline lookup yields CDR1 SGHAT and CDR2 FQNNGV. Trimming removed 4 bases from V and 3 bases from J, with 15 bases in between. The CDR3 is made up of 16 amino acids. In nucleotides, the CDR3 is TGTGCCAGCAGCTCTAGCCGCGGACAGCCTAATGAAAAACTGTTTTTT. The encoded protein is CASSSSRGQPNEKLFF.

The chain recombines TRBV18 with TRBJ2-7; maybe TRBD2 (7 bases). The CDR3 is made up of 18 amino acids. Germline V gene lookup returns CDR1 KGHSH and CDR2 LQKENI. V was pared by 4 bases and J by 0 bases, with 22 bases between. CDR3 in DNA: TGTGCCAGCTCACTAAAAGAGACGGGGGGCTGGAGCTCCTACGAGCAGTACTTC. It codes for CASSLKETGGWSSYEQYF. Combining the CDR3 with reference TRBV18 and TRBJ2-7 gives the whole variable domain NAGVMQNPRHLVRRRGQEARLRCSPMKGHSHVYWYRQLPEEGLKFMVYLQKENIIDESGMPKERFSAEFPKEGPSILRIQQVVRGDSAAYFCASSLKETGGWSSYEQYFGPGTRLTVT.

The rearrangement links TRBV15 to TRBJ2-7; maybe TRBD1 (6 bases). Between the trimmed V and J ends, which lost 8 bases and 0 bases, there was a span of 11 bases. The CDR3 totals 13 residues. The germline CDR1 and CDR2 sequences are LNHNV and YYDKDF (reference sequence). DNA for the CDR3: TGTGCCACCCAGGGGTCGGGCTCCTACGAGCAGTACTTC. It yields the protein CATQGSGSYEQYF.

The V gene is TRBV5-1, the J gene TRBJ2-5, with D perhaps TRBD1 (6 bases). The CDR3 contains 13 residues. The germline gives CDR1 SGHRS, CDR2 YFSETQ. Trimming took off 5 bases at V and 1 base at J, with 9 bases between the two ends. As DNA, the CDR3 is TGCGCCAGCAGGGACAGCCCCCAAGAGACCCAGTACTTC. Translated, it gives CASRDSPQETQYF.

The chain combines TRBV4-1 with TRBJ1-6, with TRBD1 matching over 7 bases. Germline V gene lookup returns CDR1 MGHRA and CDR2 YSYEKL. The CDR3 is 16 residues long. Trimming took 1 base from V and 13 from J; bases not matched to a gene: 13. The CDR3, as DNA: TGCGCCAGCAGCCAAGGGCGGGACAGTGAGGTCGGGCCCCTCCACTTT. Translated, it gives CASSQGRDSEVGPLHF.

The V gene is TRBV28, the J gene TRBJ2-1; TRBD2 matches at 8 bases. Trimming at V came to 6 bases and at J to 16 bases, leaving 5 bases not matched to a gene. Per the germline V gene, CDR1 is MDHEN and CDR2 is SYDVKM. The CDR3 is 10 amino acids. CDR3 DNA: TGTGCCAGCAGCGGGGGGGCCCACTTCTTC. Its translation: CASSGGAHFF.

This chain uses TRBV5-6 with TRBJ2-7; the D gene is possibly TRBD2 (6 bases). CDR1 is SGHDT, CDR2 YYEEEE, per germline. The CDR3 consists of 14 residues. V was clipped by 2 bases and J by 3 bases, with 12 bases between them. DNA for the CDR3: TGTGCCAGCAGCTTTCGGACTACTCTCTACGAGCAGTACTTC. It is translated as CASSFRTTLYEQYF.